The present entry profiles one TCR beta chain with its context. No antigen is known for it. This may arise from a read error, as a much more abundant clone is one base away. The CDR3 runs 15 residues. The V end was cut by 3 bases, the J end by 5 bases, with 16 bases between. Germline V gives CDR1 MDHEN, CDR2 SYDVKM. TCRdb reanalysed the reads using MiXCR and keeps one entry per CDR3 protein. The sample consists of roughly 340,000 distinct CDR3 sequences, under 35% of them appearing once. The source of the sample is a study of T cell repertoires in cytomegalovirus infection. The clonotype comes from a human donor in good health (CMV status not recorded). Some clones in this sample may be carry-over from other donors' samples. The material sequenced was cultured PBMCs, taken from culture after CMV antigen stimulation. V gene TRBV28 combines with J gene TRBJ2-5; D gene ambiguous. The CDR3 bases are TGTGCCAGCAGTTTTTTCGGTTCGACGTGGGAGACCCAGTACTTC. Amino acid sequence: CASSFFGSTWETQYF.